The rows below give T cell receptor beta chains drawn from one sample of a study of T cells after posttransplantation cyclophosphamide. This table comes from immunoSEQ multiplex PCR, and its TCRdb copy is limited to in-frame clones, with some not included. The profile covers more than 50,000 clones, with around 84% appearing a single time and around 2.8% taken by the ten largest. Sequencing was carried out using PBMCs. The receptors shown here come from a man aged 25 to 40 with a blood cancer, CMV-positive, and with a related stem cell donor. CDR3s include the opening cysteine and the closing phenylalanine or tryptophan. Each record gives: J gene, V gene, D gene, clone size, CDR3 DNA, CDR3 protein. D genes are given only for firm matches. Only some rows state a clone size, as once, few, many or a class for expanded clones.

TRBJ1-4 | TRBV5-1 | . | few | TGCGCCAGCAGCTTATCAGGGTTTGGGACAACTAATGAAAAACTGTTTTTT | CASSLSGFGTTNEKLFF
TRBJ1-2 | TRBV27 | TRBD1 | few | TGTGCCAGCAGTTACGGGACAGGGTTTGACGGCTACACCTTC | CASSYGTGFDGYTF
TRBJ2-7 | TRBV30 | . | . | TGTGCCTGGAGTGTACTCGCGGCCTCCTACGAGCAGTACTTC | CAWSVLAASYEQYF
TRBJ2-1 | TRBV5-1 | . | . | TGCGCCAGCAGCCCAACGACAGGTAACAATGAGCAGTTCTTC | CASSPTTGNNEQFF
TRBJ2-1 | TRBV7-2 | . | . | TGTGCCAGCTCCGGGAAGGGTTGGGGTGAGCAGTTCTTC | CASSGKGWGEQFF
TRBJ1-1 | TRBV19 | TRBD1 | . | TGTGCCAGTAGTGCCGAACAGGGGTGGGAGACTGAAGCTTTCTTT | CASSAEQGWETEAFF
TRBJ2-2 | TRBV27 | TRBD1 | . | TGTGCCAGTCCGGGACAGGCCAACCGCCGAAGGGTCGGGGAGCTGTTTTTT | CASPGQANRRRVGELFF
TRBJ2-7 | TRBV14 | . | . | TGTGCCAGCAGCCTCTGGACTACTGAAACCTACGAGCAGTACTTC | CASSLWTTETYEQYF
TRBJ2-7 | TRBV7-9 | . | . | TGTGCCAGCAGTCCCGTTGGCAGGGGTTCTGTCTACGAGCAGTACTTC | CASSPVGRGSVYEQYF
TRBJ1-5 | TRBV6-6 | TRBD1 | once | TGTGCCAGCAGCTCGGACAGGCCTTTAATCCCCCAGCATTTT | CASSSDRPLIPQHF
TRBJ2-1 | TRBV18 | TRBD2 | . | TGTGCCAGCTCACCGTCTAGCGGGAGCAATGAGCAGTTCTTC | CASSPSSGSNEQFF
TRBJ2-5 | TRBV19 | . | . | TGTGCCAGTGGCGGGACTCAAGAGACCCAGTACTTC | CASGGTQETQYF
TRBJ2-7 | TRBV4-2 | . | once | TGTGCCAGCAGCCAAGACCGTTGGGCTAGCAGCTCCTACGAGCAGTACTTC | CASSQDRWASSSYEQYF
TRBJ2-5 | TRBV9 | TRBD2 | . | TGTGCCAGCAGCGTAGCGCGGGAGCAAGAGACCCAGTACTTC | CASSVAREQETQYF
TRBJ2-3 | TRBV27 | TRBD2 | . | TGTGCCAGTAATCATAGACTAGCGGGAGGAACAGATACGCAGTATTTT | CASNHRLAGGTDTQYF
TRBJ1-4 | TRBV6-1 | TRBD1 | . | TGTGCCAGCAGTTCGGGACAGAAAAATGAAAAACTGTTTTTT | CASSSGQKNEKLFF
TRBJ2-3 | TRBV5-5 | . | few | TGTGCCAGCAGCTTGGAAGCGGATACGCAGTATTTT | CASSLEADTQYF
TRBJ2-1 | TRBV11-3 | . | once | TGTGCCAGCAGCTTAGGTGGTAGCGCCTACAATGAGCAGTTCTTC | CASSLGGSAYNEQFF
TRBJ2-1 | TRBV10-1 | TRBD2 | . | TGCGCCAGGCCCCTTTTGAGGGGACTAGCGGGAGGAAGTGAGCAGTTCTTC | CARPLLRGLAGGSEQFF
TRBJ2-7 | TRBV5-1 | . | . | TGCGCCAGCAGCTTGGCCGGCAGGGGCCTTTCCTACGAGCAGTACTTC | CASSLAGRGLSYEQYF
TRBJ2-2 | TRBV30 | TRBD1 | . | TGTGCCTGGAGGTTGATGGGACAGGGGTTCACCGGGGAGCTGTTTTTT | CAWRLMGQGFTGELFF
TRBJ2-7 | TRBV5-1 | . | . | TGCGCCAGCAGCTTGGCCGACAGTCGAGTCGACGAGCAGTACTTC | CASSLADSRVDEQYF
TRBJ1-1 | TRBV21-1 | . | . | TGTGCCAGCACCAAACCTCTCGGCAGGGGACTGAACACTGAAGCTTTCTTT | CASTKPLGRGLNTEAFF
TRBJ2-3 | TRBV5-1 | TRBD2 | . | TGCGCCAGCAGCGGGCAGCTACCCCGACTAGCGGGATCAGATACGCAGTATTTT | CASSGQLPRLAGSDTQYF
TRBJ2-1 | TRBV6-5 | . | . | TGTGCCAGCAGGAAGGGACATCCGGGAAATGAGCAGTTCTTC | CASRKGHPGNEQFF
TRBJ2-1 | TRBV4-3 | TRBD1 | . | TGCGCCAGCAGCTTCCACGGCGGACAGGGATACAATGAGCAGTTCTTC | CASSFHGGQGYNEQFF